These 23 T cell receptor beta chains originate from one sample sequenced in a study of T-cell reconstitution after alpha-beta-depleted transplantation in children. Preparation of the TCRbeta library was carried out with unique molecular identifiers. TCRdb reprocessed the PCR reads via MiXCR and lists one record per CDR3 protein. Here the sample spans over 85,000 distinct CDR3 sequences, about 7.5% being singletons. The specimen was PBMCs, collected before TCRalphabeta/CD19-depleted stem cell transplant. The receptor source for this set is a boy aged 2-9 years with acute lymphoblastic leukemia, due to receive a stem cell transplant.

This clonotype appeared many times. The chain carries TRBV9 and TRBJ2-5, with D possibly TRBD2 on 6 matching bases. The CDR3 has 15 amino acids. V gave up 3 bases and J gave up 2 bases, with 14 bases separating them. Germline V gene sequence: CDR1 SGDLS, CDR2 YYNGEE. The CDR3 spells CASSALGGGQETQYF. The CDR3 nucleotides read TGTGCCAGCAGCGCCTTGGGAGGAGGGCAAGAGACCCAGTACTTC.

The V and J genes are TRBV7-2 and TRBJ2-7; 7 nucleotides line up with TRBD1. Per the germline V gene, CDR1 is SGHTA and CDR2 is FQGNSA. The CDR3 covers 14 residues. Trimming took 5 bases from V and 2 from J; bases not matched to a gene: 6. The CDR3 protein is CASSAPGQPYEQYF. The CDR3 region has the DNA TGTGCCAGCAGCGCGCCGGGACAGCCCTACGAGCAGTACTTC.

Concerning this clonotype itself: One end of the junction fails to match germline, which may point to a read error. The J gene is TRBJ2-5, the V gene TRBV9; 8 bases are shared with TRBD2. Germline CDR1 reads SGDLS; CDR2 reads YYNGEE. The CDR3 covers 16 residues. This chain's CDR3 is CASSVGPAGAQEAQYF. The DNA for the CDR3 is TGTGCCAGCAGCGTAGGTCCAGCGGGGGCCCAAGAGGCCCAGTACTTC.

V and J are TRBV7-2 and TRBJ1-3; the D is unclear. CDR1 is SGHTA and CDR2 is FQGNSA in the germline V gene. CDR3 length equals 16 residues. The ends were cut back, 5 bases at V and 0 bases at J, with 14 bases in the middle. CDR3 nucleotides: TGTGCCAGCAGCCCAACCAGCGGCCACTCTGGAAACACCATATATTTT. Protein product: CASSPTSGHSGNTIYF.

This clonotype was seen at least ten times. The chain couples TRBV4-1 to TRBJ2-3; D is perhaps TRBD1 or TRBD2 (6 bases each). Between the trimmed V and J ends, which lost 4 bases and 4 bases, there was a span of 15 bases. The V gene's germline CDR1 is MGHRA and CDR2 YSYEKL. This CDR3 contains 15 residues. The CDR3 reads CASSLAGGFADTQYF. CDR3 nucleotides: TGCGCCAGCAGCCTCGCCGGGGGCTTCGCAGATACGCAGTATTTT.

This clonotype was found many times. CDR3 region: CASSLIAGGRTDTQYF. As DNA, the CDR3 is TGTGCCAGCAGCCTGATAGCGGGGGGCCGCACAGATACGCAGTATTTT. The V gene is TRBV5-5, the J gene TRBJ2-3; 10 bases agree with TRBD2. The V gene's germline CDR1 is SGHKS and CDR2 YYEKEE (reference sequence). This CDR3 is built from 16 residues. The V gene end was trimmed by 4 bases and the J gene end by 1 base; junction bases not matched to a gene: 6.

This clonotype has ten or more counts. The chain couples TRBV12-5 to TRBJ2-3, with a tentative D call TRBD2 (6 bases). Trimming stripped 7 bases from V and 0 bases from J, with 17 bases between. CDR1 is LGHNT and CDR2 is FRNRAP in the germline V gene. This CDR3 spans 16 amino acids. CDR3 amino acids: CASAPTTGVSTDTQYF. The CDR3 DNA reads TGTGCTAGTGCCCCAACAACGGGGGTGAGCACAGATACGCAGTATTTT.

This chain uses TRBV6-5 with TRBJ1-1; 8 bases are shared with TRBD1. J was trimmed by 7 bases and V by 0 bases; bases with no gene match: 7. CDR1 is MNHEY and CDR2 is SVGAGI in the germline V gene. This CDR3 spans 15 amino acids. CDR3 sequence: CASSYSRQGFGEAFF. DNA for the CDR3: TGTGCCAGCAGTTACTCCCGACAGGGGTTCGGTGAAGCTTTCTTT.

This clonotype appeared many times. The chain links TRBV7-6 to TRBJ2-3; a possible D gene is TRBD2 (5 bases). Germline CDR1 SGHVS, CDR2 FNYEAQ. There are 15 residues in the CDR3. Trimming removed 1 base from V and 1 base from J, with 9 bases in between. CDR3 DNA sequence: TGTGCCAGCAGCTTAGTGCGCGGGCGCACAGATACGCAGTATTTT. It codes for CASSLVRGRTDTQYF.

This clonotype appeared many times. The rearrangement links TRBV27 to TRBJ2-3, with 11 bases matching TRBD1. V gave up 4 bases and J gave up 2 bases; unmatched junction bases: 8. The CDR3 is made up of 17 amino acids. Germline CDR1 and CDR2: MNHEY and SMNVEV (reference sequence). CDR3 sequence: CASSWTGGSLYTDTQYF. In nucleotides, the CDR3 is TGTGCCAGCAGTTGGACAGGGGGCTCGCTATACACAGATACGCAGTATTTT.

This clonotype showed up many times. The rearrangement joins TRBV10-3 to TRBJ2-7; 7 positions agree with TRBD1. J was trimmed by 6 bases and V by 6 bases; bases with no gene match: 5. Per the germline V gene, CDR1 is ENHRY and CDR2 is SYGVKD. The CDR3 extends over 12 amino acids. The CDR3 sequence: CAIRRNRGEQYF. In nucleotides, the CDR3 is TGTGCCATCAGACGCAACAGGGGCGAGCAGTACTTC.

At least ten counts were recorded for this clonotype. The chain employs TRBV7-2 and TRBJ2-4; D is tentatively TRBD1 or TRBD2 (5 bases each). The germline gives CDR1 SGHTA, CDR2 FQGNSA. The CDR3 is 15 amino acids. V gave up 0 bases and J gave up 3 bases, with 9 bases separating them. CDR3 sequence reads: CASSLAWGSKNIQYF. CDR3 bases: TGTGCCAGCAGCTTAGCGTGGGGGAGCAAAAACATTCAGTACTTC.

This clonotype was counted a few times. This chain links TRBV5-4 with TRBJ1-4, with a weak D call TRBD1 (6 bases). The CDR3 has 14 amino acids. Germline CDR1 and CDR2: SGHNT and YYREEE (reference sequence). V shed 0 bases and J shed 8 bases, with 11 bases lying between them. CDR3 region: CASSLAGGQEKLFF. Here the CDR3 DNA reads TGTGCCAGCAGCTTGGCCGGGGGGCAGGAAAAACTGTTTTTT.

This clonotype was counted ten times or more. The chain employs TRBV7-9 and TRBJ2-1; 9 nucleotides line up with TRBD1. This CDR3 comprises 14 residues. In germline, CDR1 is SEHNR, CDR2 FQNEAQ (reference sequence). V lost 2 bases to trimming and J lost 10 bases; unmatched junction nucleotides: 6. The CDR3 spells CASSLSTGGWEQFF. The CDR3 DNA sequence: TGTGCCAGCAGCTTATCAACAGGGGGCTGGGAGCAGTTCTTC. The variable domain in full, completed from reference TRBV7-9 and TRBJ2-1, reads DTGVSQNPRHKITKRGQNVTFRCDPISEHNRLYWYRQTLGQGPEFLTYFQNEAQLEKSRLLSDRFSAERPKGSFSTLEIQRTEQGDSAMYLCASSLSTGGWEQFFGPGTRLTVL.

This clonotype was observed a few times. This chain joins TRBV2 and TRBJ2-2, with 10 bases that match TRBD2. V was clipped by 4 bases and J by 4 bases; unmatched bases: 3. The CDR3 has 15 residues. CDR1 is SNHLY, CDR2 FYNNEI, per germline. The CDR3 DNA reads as TGTGCCAGCAGTGGCGTAGCGGGGGGCACCGGGGAGCTGTTTTTT. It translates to CASSGVAGGTGELFF.

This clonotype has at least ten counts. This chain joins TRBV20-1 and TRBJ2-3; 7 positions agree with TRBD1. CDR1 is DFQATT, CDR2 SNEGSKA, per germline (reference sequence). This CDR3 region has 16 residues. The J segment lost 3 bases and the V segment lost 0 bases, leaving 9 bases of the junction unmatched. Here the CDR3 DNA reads TGCAGTGCTAGAGATCTAACAGGGGTTTTTACAGATACGCAGTATTTT. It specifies CSARDLTGVFTDTQYF.

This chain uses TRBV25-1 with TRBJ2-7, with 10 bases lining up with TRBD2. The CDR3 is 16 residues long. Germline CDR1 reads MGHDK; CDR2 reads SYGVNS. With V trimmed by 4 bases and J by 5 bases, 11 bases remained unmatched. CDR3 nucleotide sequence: TGTGCCAGCAGTGTATTTAGAGCGGGGGGGCCGAACGAGCAGTACTTC. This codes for CASSVFRAGGPNEQYF.

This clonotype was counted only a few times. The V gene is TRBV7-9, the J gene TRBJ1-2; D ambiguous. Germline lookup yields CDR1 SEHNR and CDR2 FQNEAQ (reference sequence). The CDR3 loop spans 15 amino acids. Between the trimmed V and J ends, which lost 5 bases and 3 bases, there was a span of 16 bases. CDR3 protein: CASSATLFPDYGYTF. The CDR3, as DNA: TGTGCCAGCAGCGCAACGTTATTCCCTGACTATGGCTACACCTTC.

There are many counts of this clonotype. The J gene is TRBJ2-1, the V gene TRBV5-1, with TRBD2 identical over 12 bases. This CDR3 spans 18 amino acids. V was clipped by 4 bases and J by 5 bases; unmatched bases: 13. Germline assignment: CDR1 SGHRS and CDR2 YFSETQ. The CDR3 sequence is CASSQWTSGVTFDNEQFF. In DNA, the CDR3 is TGCGCCAGCAGCCAATGGACTAGCGGGGTGACCTTTGACAATGAGCAGTTCTTC.

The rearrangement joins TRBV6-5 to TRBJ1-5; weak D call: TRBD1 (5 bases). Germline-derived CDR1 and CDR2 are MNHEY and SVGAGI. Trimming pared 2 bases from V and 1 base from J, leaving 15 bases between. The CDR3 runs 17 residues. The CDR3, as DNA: TGTGCCAGCAGTTACCCCCCAGGGAGCCTCAGCAATCAGCCCCAGCATTTT. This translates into CASSYPPGSLSNQPQHF.

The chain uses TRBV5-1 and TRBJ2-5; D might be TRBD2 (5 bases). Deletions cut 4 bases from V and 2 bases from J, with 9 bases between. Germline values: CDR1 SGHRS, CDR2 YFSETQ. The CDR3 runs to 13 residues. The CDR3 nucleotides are TGCGCCAGCAGCGGAGGTTTTCAAGAGACCCAGTACTTC. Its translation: CASSGGFQETQYF.

CDR3 nucleotides: TGCGCCAGCAGCTTGGCAATGCCGGCGGGGGGGCCTCACGAGACCCAGTACTTC. It codes for CASSLAMPAGGPHETQYF. The genes are TRBV5-1 and TRBJ2-5; 9 nucleotides line up with TRBD2. The CDR3 is 18 residues long. V lost 0 bases, J lost 5 bases, and 14 bases stayed unmatched. The germline gives CDR1 SGHRS, CDR2 YFSETQ.

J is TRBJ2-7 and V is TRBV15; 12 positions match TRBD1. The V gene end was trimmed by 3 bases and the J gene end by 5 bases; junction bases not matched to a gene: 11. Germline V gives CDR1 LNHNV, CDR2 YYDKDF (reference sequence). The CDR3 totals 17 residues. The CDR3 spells CATSRTVPGQGAHEQYF. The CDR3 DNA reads TGTGCCACCAGCAGGACGGTCCCGGGACAGGGGGCCCACGAGCAGTACTTC.